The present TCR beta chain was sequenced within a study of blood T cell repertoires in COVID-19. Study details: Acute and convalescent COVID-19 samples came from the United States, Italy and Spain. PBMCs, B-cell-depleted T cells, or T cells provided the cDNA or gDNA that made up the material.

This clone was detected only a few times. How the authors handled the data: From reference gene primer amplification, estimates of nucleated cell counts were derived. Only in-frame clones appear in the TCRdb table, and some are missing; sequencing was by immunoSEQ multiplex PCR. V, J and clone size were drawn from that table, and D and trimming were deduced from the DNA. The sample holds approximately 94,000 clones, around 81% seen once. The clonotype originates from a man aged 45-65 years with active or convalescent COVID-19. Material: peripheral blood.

In DNA, the CDR3 is TGCAGCGTCGCCCTACAGGGGAGAGTTGGCTACACCTTC. This gives the protein CSVALQGRVGYTF. The genes are TRBV29-1 and TRBJ1-2; the match to TRBD1 covers 7 bases. Germline CDR1 and CDR2: SQVTM and ANQGSEA. The J segment lost 7 bases and the V segment lost 6 bases, leaving 11 bases of the junction unmatched. This CDR3 has 13 amino acids.